The 30 T cell receptor beta chains below all came from one sample that was sequenced in a study of cytomegalovirus exposure and HLA in healthy donors. The PCR ran on 60 Vbeta and 13 Jbeta primers. TCRdb's copy holds only in-frame clones and misses some; the assay was immunoSEQ multiplex PCR. Here the sample spans 100,000 or so clones, under 80% being singletons. The sequenced sample was PBMCs. Source of these receptors: a woman aged 40 to 50 in good health and CMV-seropositive.

V usage is TRBV5-1 and J usage is TRBJ1-5; D might be TRBD1 (5 bases). CDR1 SGHRS and CDR2 YFSETQ come from the germline V gene. Trimming stripped 0 bases from V and 3 bases from J, with 10 bases between. CDR3 size: 15 residues. This CDR3 reads CASSLADSYNQPQHF. CDR3 sequence (DNA): TGCGCCAGCAGCTTGGCCGACAGTTACAATCAGCCCCAGCATTTT.

The gene calls are TRBV7-2 and TRBJ2-1, with 11 bases identical to TRBD2. Per the germline V gene, CDR1 is SGHTA and CDR2 is FQGNSA. Germline trimming cut 0 bases from V and 5 bases from J; bases unmatched to any gene: 6. CDR3 length: 17 amino acids. CDR3 in amino acids: CASSLATRLAGNNEQFF. The CDR3 DNA sequence: TGTGCCAGCAGCTTAGCCACGCGACTAGCGGGGAACAATGAGCAGTTCTTC.

Only a few counts were recorded for this clone. The rearrangement links TRBV15 to TRBJ1-2; D remains unclear. This CDR3 is 16 amino acids long. In germline, CDR1 is LNHNV, CDR2 YYDKDF (reference sequence). Trimming removed 0 bases from V and 1 base from J, with 12 bases in between. The CDR3 coding sequence is TGTGCCACCAGCAGAGATAGCGGGCCGGGTAACTATGGCTACACCTTC. Translating gives CATSRDSGPGNYGYTF.

The chain carries TRBV28 and TRBJ1-1; maybe TRBD1 (5 bases). With 5 bases removed from V and 0 bases from J, the gap between germline ends came to 16 bases. Germline CDR1 is MDHEN and CDR2 is SYDVKM. The CDR3 is 16 amino acids. CDR3 DNA sequence: TGTGCCAGCAGTGAATTGACAGAATTGATGAACACTGAAGCTTTCTTT. It codes for CASSELTELMNTEAFF.

This sequence joins TRBV7-8 and TRBJ1-4; TRBD1 matches 7 bases. V trimming: 2 bases; J trimming: 6 bases; junction bases outside the gene matches: 12. The CDR3 runs 17 residues. Germline assignment: CDR1 SGHVS and CDR2 FQNEAQ. The CDR3 loop reads CASSLNLPTGSHEKLFF. Here the CDR3 DNA reads TGTGCCAGCAGCTTAAACCTACCGACAGGGTCTCATGAAAAACTGTTTTTT.

The chain employs TRBV10-3 and TRBJ2-1; 12 bases fit TRBD2. CDR1 is ENHRY and CDR2 is SYGVKD in the germline V gene. The CDR3 is made up of 18 amino acids. The junction had 9 bases not matched to a gene; V was cut back by 6 bases and J by 0 bases. The CDR3 DNA sequence: TGTGCCATCAGAGGGACTAGCGGGCCCCAAATCTCCTACAATGAGCAGTTCTTC. It yields the protein CAIRGTSGPQISYNEQFF.

This chain joins TRBV11-2 and TRBJ2-5, with D maybe TRBD1 (7 bases). The CDR3 is 15 amino acids. Germline assignment: CDR1 SGHAT and CDR2 FQNNGV. The V gene lost 2 bases and the J gene lost 7 bases, with 17 bases spanning the gap. CDR3: CASSLFTVEGATQYF. The CDR3 bases are TGTGCCAGCAGCTTATTTACAGTGGAGGGGGCGACCCAGTACTTC.

The chain is built from TRBV5-5 and TRBJ1-1, with a possible D match to TRBD1 (5 bases). In germline, CDR1 is SGHKS, CDR2 YYEKEE (reference sequence). The V end was cut by 2 bases, the J end by 2 bases, with 7 bases between. CDR3 size: 13 residues. The CDR3 coding sequence is TGTGCCAGCAGCTTTGGGGCAAACACTGAAGCTTTCTTT. It codes for CASSFGANTEAFF.

The J gene is TRBJ1-3, the V gene TRBV27; D gene unclear. The CDR3 consists of 14 residues. The germline V gene encodes CDR1 MNHEY and CDR2 SMNVEV (reference sequence). The V end was cut by 6 bases, the J end by 0 bases, with 9 bases between. The CDR3 reads CASRGVSSGNTIYF. In DNA form, the CDR3 reads TGTGCCAGCAGGGGCGTCAGCTCTGGAAACACCATATATTTT.

In its sample, this clone was seen once. The V gene is TRBV18, the J gene TRBJ1-1, with 7 bases lining up with TRBD1. The V gene end was trimmed by 2 bases and the J gene end by 4 bases; junction bases not matched to a gene: 7. The germline gives CDR1 KGHSH, CDR2 LQKENI. This CDR3 contains 15 residues. For the CDR3, the DNA is TGTGCCAGCTCACCAAGACAGGGCGTGGGCACTGAAGCTTTCTTT. Its translation: CASSPRQGVGTEAFF.

The genes are TRBV5-6 and TRBJ1-3; 9 bases line up with TRBD1. J was trimmed by 4 bases and V by 4 bases; bases with no gene match: 6. This CDR3 region has 15 residues. CDR1 is SGHDT and CDR2 is YYEEEE in the germline V gene. CDR3 DNA: TGTGCCAGCAGCCTAGGGACAGGGCCCGGAAACACCATATATTTT. This gives the protein CASSLGTGPGNTIYF. The complete variable domain, with remaining parts taken from reference TRBV5-6 and TRBJ1-3, reads DAGVTQSPTHLIKTRGQQVTLRCSPKSGHDTVSWYQQALGQGPQFIFQYYEEEERQRGNFPDRFSGHQFPNYSSELNVNALLLGDSALYLCASSLGTGPGNTIYFGEGSWLTVV.

CDR3 nucleotide sequence: TGTGCCAGTAGTATCGCACAGCTCAATCAGCCCCAGCATTTT. It yields the protein CASSIAQLNQPQHF. V and J are TRBV19 and TRBJ1-5; D is uncertain. Looked up from germline, CDR1 is LNHDA and CDR2 is SQIVND (reference sequence). The CDR3 runs 14 residues. The ends were cut back, 3 bases at V and 3 bases at J, with 9 bases in the middle.

The rearrangement uses TRBV4-2 and TRBJ2-2, with TRBD1 matching 8 bases. The CDR3 has 16 amino acids. J lost 0 bases, V lost 4 bases, and 4 bases had no gene match. Germline values: CDR1 LGHNA, CDR2 YNFKEQ. CDR3 coding DNA: TGTGCCAGCAGCCGCGCGGACAGGGCGAACACCGGGGAGCTGTTTTTT. Its protein product is CASSRADRANTGELFF.

V is TRBV5-1 and J is TRBJ2-5; 8 nucleotides line up with TRBD1. The J call may be in error: the DNA end matches TRBJ2-7 better. CDR1 is SGHRS, CDR2 YFSETQ, per germline. This CDR3 spans 14 amino acids. The CDR3 sequence is CASSYEDRADEQYF. DNA for the CDR3: TGCGCCAGCAGCTATGAGGACAGGGCCGACGAGCAGTACTTC.

The gene calls are TRBV2 and TRBJ2-2; possibly TRBD1 for D (5 bases). V lost 6 bases to trimming and J lost 1 base, with 9 bases between them. The V gene's germline CDR1 is SNHLY and CDR2 FYNNEI. The CDR3 is made up of 14 amino acids. DNA of the CDR3: TGTGCCAGCAGGGTGGACAAGAACACCGGGGAGCTGTTTTTT. Its protein product is CASRVDKNTGELFF.

V and J are TRBV7-5 and TRBJ2-1; TRBD2 was called by the table and not checked on the DNA. TRBV7-5 is marked as a pseudogene. The CDR3 contains 14 residues. CDR3 sequence reads: CVREAGGCVYEQFF. As DNA, the CDR3 is TGTGTCAGAGAAGCGGGAGGGTGTGTTTATGAGCAGTTCTTC.

V usage is TRBV2 and J usage is TRBJ2-5; maybe TRBD1 (6 bases). Matching the DNA end better, TRBJ2-7 makes the J call doubtful. The germline gives CDR1 SNHLY, CDR2 FYNNEI. The CDR3 runs to 12 residues. CDR3 protein: CASRSDSYEQYF. The CDR3 DNA reads TGTGCCAGCAGGTCGGACAGCTACGAGCAGTACTTC.

V gene TRBV7-3 combines with J gene TRBJ2-5, with D maybe TRBD2 (5 bases). CDR3 length: 13 amino acids. V was clipped by 5 bases and J by 5 bases, with 12 bases between them. The germline V gene encodes CDR1 SGHTA and CDR2 FQGTGA. The CDR3: CASSPRRRETQYF. CDR3 nucleotide sequence: TGTGCCAGCAGCCCCCGGAGGCGGGAGACCCAGTACTTC.

The genes are TRBV7-2 and TRBJ1-1, with 8 bases matching TRBD1. Germline trimming cut 1 base from V and 5 bases from J; bases unmatched to any gene: 6. Germline-derived CDR1 and CDR2 are SGHTA and FQGNSA. There are 15 residues in the CDR3. The CDR3 loop reads CASSLVTGVGTEAFF. In DNA form, the CDR3 reads TGTGCCAGCAGCTTAGTGACAGGGGTCGGGACTGAAGCTTTCTTT.

Written as DNA, the CDR3 is TGTGCCAGCAGCCGCGCAGGTCTCCTAGCGGGGGGACCACAAGAGACCCAGTACTTC. This translates into CASSRAGLLAGGPQETQYF. V gene TRBV7-2 combines with J gene TRBJ2-5, with 11 bases that match TRBD2. Losses at the gene ends were 5 bases for V and 2 bases for J; bases not matched to a gene: 16. The germline V gene has CDR1 SGHTA and CDR2 FQGNSA. The CDR3 runs 19 residues.

The chain carries TRBV6-1 and TRBJ2-2; weak D call: TRBD1 (5 bases). V was trimmed by 7 bases and J by 5 bases, leaving 11 bases between them. This CDR3 has 13 residues. Germline loops: CDR1 MNHNS, CDR2 SASEGT. The CDR3 loop is CASKLQGTGELFF. The CDR3 nucleotides read TGTGCCAGCAAGCTCCAGGGAACCGGGGAGCTGTTTTTT.

The chain employs TRBV4-2 and TRBJ2-5; D gene uncertain. CDR1 LGHNA and CDR2 YNFKEQ come from the germline V gene. Trimming pared 4 bases from V and 3 bases from J, leaving 9 bases between. This CDR3 is built from 13 residues. The CDR3, as DNA: TGTGCCAGCAGCCGACAAGCCGAAGAGACCCAGTACTTC. Amino acid sequence: CASSRQAEETQYF.

This clone appeared a single time. V usage is TRBV6-1 and J usage is TRBJ1-5, with D maybe TRBD1 (6 bases). Trimming removed 7 bases at V and 7 bases at J, with 14 bases between. Germline V gives CDR1 MNHNS, CDR2 SASEGT. This CDR3 has 13 amino acids. The CDR3 sequence is CASITGGGQPQHF. CDR3 sequence (DNA): TGTGCCAGCATTACGGGGGGCGGGCAGCCCCAGCATTTT.

The chain recombines TRBV28 with TRBJ1-6; D ambiguous. The CDR3 extends over 14 amino acids. In germline, CDR1 is MDHEN, CDR2 SYDVKM. The V end lost 2 bases, the J end lost 9 bases, and 11 bases lay between the germline ends. The CDR3 spells CASSLHLGSSPLHF. In DNA, the CDR3 is TGTGCCAGCAGTTTACACCTAGGGAGTTCACCCCTCCACTTT. Complete variable domain (other parts from reference TRBV28 and TRBJ1-6): DVKVTQSSRYLVKRTGEKVFLECVQDMDHENMFWYRQDPGLGLRLIYFSYDVKMKEKGDIPEGYSVSREKKERFSLILESASTNQTSMYLCASSLHLGSSPLHFGNGTRLTVT.

This sequence joins TRBV28 and TRBJ1-4; unclear D gene. V was pared by 3 bases and J by 7 bases, with 12 bases between. This CDR3 spans 14 amino acids. Germline V CDR1 and CDR2: MDHEN, SYDVKM. CDR3 protein: CASSFFSAVEKLFF. The CDR3 nucleotides read TGTGCCAGCAGTTTTTTCTCAGCGGTTGAAAAACTGTTTTTT.

Here the CDR3 reads CAISTARGSNTEAFF. DNA of the CDR3: TGTGCCATCAGTACCGCTCGGGGGTCGAACACTGAAGCTTTCTTT. The chain links TRBV19 to TRBJ1-1; D may be TRBD1 (5 bases). CDR1 is LNHDA, CDR2 SQIVND, per germline (reference sequence). V was shortened by 10 bases and J by 1 base, with 19 bases between the two germline ends. This CDR3 has 15 residues.

V usage is TRBV18 and J usage is TRBJ2-1; 10 bases map to TRBD1. The CDR3 sequence is 17 residues long. Germline CDR1 reads KGHSH; CDR2 reads LQKENI. The V segment lost 5 bases and the J segment 7 bases; nucleotides outside the gene matches: 14. The CDR3 sequence: CASSSTGGADVGNEQFF. The CDR3, as DNA: TGTGCCAGCTCATCGACAGGGGGCGCGGATGTTGGGAATGAGCAGTTCTTC.

The chain employs TRBV6-7 and TRBJ2-1; tentative D call: TRBD1 (6 bases). TRBV6-7 is flagged as an ORF with uncertain function. This CDR3 region has 13 residues. Trimming took off 6 bases at V and 4 bases at J, with 10 bases between the two ends. CDR3 sequence (DNA): TGTGCCAGCAGACCAGGACAGTACAATGAGCAGTTCTTC. Translated: CASRPGQYNEQFF.

This clone was counted once. This chain uses TRBV7-8 with TRBJ2-5; 10 positions match TRBD2. Germline V gives CDR1 SGHVS, CDR2 FQNEAQ. The CDR3 has 21 residues. The trim removed 5 bases at V and 2 bases at J, leaving 23 bases unmatched. The CDR3 sequence is CASSPAFFGLSGGTKQETQYF. CDR3 DNA: TGTGCCAGCAGCCCCGCATTTTTTGGTCTTAGCGGGGGGACCAAACAAGAGACCCAGTACTTC.

The chain combines TRBV2 with TRBJ1-5; D is perhaps TRBD1 (6 bases). The CDR3 has 14 amino acids. Germline V lookup: CDR1 SNHLY, CDR2 FYNNEI. The V gene lost 2 bases and the J gene lost 10 bases, with 15 bases spanning the gap. CDR3 DNA: TGTGCCAGCAGTGAATACGGCGGGGGCCAACCCCAGCATTTT. It is translated as CASSEYGGGQPQHF.